This T cell receptor beta chain came from a study of cytomegalovirus exposure and HLA in healthy donors. This CDR3 is built from 16 residues. Germline V lookup: CDR1 SNHLY, CDR2 FYNNEI. V lost 4 bases, J lost 4 bases, and 8 bases stayed unmatched. Assay: immunoSEQ multiplex PCR; the TCRdb copy retains only in-frame clones and omits some. The table includes about 95,000 clones, roughly 85% detected once. The rearrangement uses TRBV2 and TRBJ2-5; TRBD2 matches 11 bases. Sequencing used PBMCs. The sequence derives from a man between 18 and 35 years old in good health and CMV-seropositive. The CDR3 region has the DNA TGTGCCAGCAGTGGACTAGCGGGAACCCGACGAGAGACCCAGTACTTC. Residues: CASSGLAGTRRETQYF.